The 21 T cell receptor beta chains below were found in one sample sequenced in a study of blood T cell repertoires in COVID-19. Clones were sequenced by immunoSEQ multiplex PCR, and TCRdb holds only the in-frame ones, with some missing. The sample holds about 130,000 clones; about 88% are singletons and the top ten take approximately 2.2%. Specimen: PBMCs or T cells enriched from blood (not recorded which). The source is a woman aged 45-65 years who had recovered from COVID-19.

The chain recombines TRBV11-2 with TRBJ1-2; D is undetermined. Germline-derived CDR1 and CDR2 are SGHAT and FQNNGV. Trimming removed 5 bases from V and 3 bases from J, with 16 bases in between. CDR3 length: 15 residues. DNA of the CDR3: TGTGCCAGCAGCCCACGGACGGGGAACTACTATGGCTACACCTTC. As protein: CASSPRTGNYYGYTF.

Only one count was recorded for this clone. The chain recombines TRBV6-5 with TRBJ1-1; D unresolved. Per germline, CDR1 MNHEY and CDR2 SVGAGI. The V end lost 0 bases, the J end lost 0 bases, and 8 bases lay between the germline ends. The CDR3 is 15 amino acids. CDR3 region: CASSYSGAMNTEAFF. The CDR3, as DNA: TGTGCCAGCAGTTACTCGGGAGCGATGAACACTGAAGCTTTCTTT.

The chain is built from TRBV6-6 and TRBJ1-1, with 7 nucleotides matching TRBD1. This CDR3 region has 12 residues. The germline gives CDR1 MNHNY, CDR2 SVGAGI (reference sequence). V was pared by 7 bases and J by 6 bases, with 5 bases of the junction left unmatched. This CDR3 is CASTTGESEAFF. CDR3 nucleotide sequence: TGTGCCAGCACCACAGGGGAATCTGAAGCTTTCTTT.

The chain is built from TRBV5-7 and TRBJ1-5; possibly TRBD1 for D (6 bases). TRBV5-7 belongs to the ORF category, with a function that is uncertain. V lost 5 bases and J lost 5, with 14 bases in between. The CDR3 runs to 14 residues. CDR3 in amino acids: CASRNRELDQPQHF. The CDR3, as DNA: TGTGCCAGCAGAAACAGGGAATTGGATCAGCCCCAGCATTTT.

The rearrangement links TRBV2 to TRBJ1-2, with D hard to call. CDR1 is SNHLY and CDR2 is FYNNEI in the germline V gene. The V and J ends lost 6 bases and 8 bases respectively, with 7 bases between them. The length of the CDR3 is 10 residues. This chain's CDR3 is CASRISGYTF. CDR3 in DNA: TGTGCCAGCAGAATTAGCGGCTACACCTTC.

This clone was seen once. CDR3 nucleotides: TGTGCCAGCAATCAGGGGCCTAATTCACCCCTCCACTTT. Translation gives CASNQGPNSPLHF. V is TRBV3-1 (or the pseudogene TRBV3-2) and J is TRBJ1-6; D perhaps matches TRBD1 (6 bases). Germline CDR1 reads LGHDT; CDR2 reads YNNKEL (reference sequence). The V gene lost 7 bases and the J gene lost 6 bases, with 10 bases spanning the gap. The CDR3 runs 13 residues.

The chain is built from TRBV15 and TRBJ2-7; TRBD1 aligns across 7 bases. Germline lookup yields CDR1 LNHNV and CDR2 YYDKDF (reference sequence). V trimming: 0 bases; J trimming: 5 bases; junction bases outside the gene matches: 7. The CDR3 runs to 15 residues. The chain's CDR3 is CATSRDPGQNDEQYF. CDR3 in DNA: TGTGCCACCAGCAGAGATCCGGGACAGAACGACGAGCAGTACTTC. Based on the CDR3 plus reference TRBV15 and TRBJ2-7, the full variable domain is DAMVIQNPRYQVTQFGKPVTLSCSQTLNHNVMYWYQQKSSQAPKLLFHYYDKDFNNEADTPDNFQSRRPNTSFCFLDIRSPGLGDTAMYLCATSRDPGQNDEQYFGPGTRLTVT.

CDR3 nucleotide sequence: TGTGCCAGCAGACCTCTCGGCGGGGGGCGAACAGATACGCAGTATTTT. Its translation is CASRPLGGGRTDTQYF. The V gene is TRBV7-2, the J gene TRBJ2-3; 8 nucleotides align to TRBD2. Trimming cost V 6 bases and J 3 bases; bases outside gene matches: 11. Germline loops: CDR1 SGHTA, CDR2 FQGNSA. The CDR3 extends over 16 amino acids. Drawing the rest from reference TRBV7-2 and TRBJ2-3, the complete variable domain is GAGVSQSPSNKVTEKGKDVELRCDPISGHTALYWYRQSLGQGLEFLIYFQGNSAPDKSGLPSDRFSAERTGGSVSTLTIQRTQQEDSAVYLCASRPLGGGRTDTQYFGPGTRLTVL.

The chain has TRBV6-2 or TRBV6-3 and TRBJ2-5, with TRBD2 as a possible D gene (6 bases). With 2 bases removed from V and 0 bases from J, the gap between germline ends came to 7 bases. The germline V gene encodes CDR1 MNHEY and CDR2 SVGEGT. The CDR3 is made up of 14 amino acids. CDR3 residues: CASSYRLDQETQYF. In nucleotides, the CDR3 is TGTGCCAGCAGTTACAGACTAGACCAAGAGACCCAGTACTTC.

The CDR3 here is CASSTSYGQGNQPQHF. The CDR3 coding sequence is TGTGCCAGTAGTACGAGTTACGGACAGGGTAATCAGCCCCAGCATTTT. The rearrangement uses TRBV19 and TRBJ1-5, with 8 bases that match TRBD1. The CDR3 runs 16 residues. With 4 bases clipped from V and 4 bases from J, the junction kept 9 bases outside the gene matches. CDR1 is LNHDA, CDR2 SQIVND, per germline (reference sequence).

The rearrangement joins TRBV5-4 to TRBJ2-7; 7 bases are a match to TRBD2. V lost 4 bases and J lost 0; bases outside the gene matches: 16. Germline V CDR1 and CDR2: SGHNT, YYREEE (reference sequence). This CDR3 has 18 amino acids. CDR3 nucleotide sequence: TGTGCCAGCAGCCCAAATTCGCCGGGACTAACATACTCCTACGAGCAGTACTTC. Protein sequence: CASSPNSPGLTYSYEQYF.

This clone was counted once. The rearrangement joins TRBV5-1 to TRBJ1-4; D is uncertain. V lost 4 bases and J lost 5, with 15 bases in between. Germline CDR1 and CDR2: SGHRS and YFSETQ. The CDR3 extends over 15 amino acids. Here the CDR3 DNA reads TGCGCCAGCAGCGGGGAGGGTTTAGGAAATGAAAAACTGTTTTTT. It specifies CASSGEGLGNEKLFF.

The chain has TRBV24-1 and TRBJ2-3, with D perhaps matching TRBD2 (6 bases). The germline CDR1 and CDR2 sequences are KGHDR and SFDVKD. The ends were cut back, 0 bases at V and 6 bases at J, with 6 bases in the middle. This CDR3 comprises 13 residues. The CDR3 here is CATSDLRGDTQYF. As DNA, the CDR3 is TGTGCCACCAGTGATTTGCGGGGGGATACGCAGTATTTT.

The chain carries TRBV5-1 and TRBJ1-1; D is perhaps TRBD1 (5 bases). V was clipped by 0 bases and J by 5 bases, with 11 bases between them. Germline CDR1 SGHRS, CDR2 YFSETQ. The CDR3 totals 14 residues. CDR3 in DNA: TGCGCCAGCAGCTTGGGTGCGGGGGGGACTGAAGCTTTCTTT. It codes for CASSLGAGGTEAFF.

The rearrangement links TRBV6-5 to TRBJ2-5; D not certain. Trimming shortened V by 4 bases and J by 4 bases, and 7 bases separated the two germline ends. The CDR3 runs to 12 residues. Germline V gene data show CDR1 as MNHEY and CDR2 as SVGAGI. The CDR3 is CASSLLGETQYF. The CDR3 DNA reads TGTGCCAGCAGTTTGCTAGGAGAGACCCAGTACTTC.

The V and J genes are TRBV27 and TRBJ2-2, with 7 bases that match TRBD1. Germline V gene data show CDR1 as MNHEY and CDR2 as SMNVEV (reference sequence). J gave up 5 bases and V 6 bases, and 6 bases lay outside the gene matches. The CDR3 contains 14 residues. The CDR3 DNA is TGTGCCAGCAGACTCTTGGACAGGACCGGGGAGCTGTTTTTT. This sequence encodes CASRLLDRTGELFF.

This clone has only a few counts. The CDR3 DNA is TGTGCCAGTAGGACCCGGGACAGACTGAATCAGCCCCAGCATTTT. It encodes CASRTRDRLNQPQHF. The V and J genes are TRBV19 and TRBJ1-5; TRBD1 matches 7 bases. Germline V gives CDR1 LNHDA, CDR2 SQIVND (reference sequence). V was clipped by 6 bases and J by 4 bases; unmatched bases: 9. There are 15 residues in the CDR3.

J is TRBJ2-7 and V is TRBV5-1; 9 nucleotides agree with TRBD1. Per germline, CDR1 SGHRS and CDR2 YFSETQ. V was clipped by 4 bases and J by 4 bases; unmatched bases: 6. The CDR3 extends over 14 amino acids. The CDR3 nucleotides read TGCGCCAGCAGCCGAGGACAGGGGTCGTACGAGCAGTACTTC. This codes for CASSRGQGSYEQYF.

This clone was picked up one time. The V gene is TRBV2, the J gene TRBJ2-5; 13 nucleotides agree with TRBD2. Germline V gene sequence: CDR1 SNHLY, CDR2 FYNNEI. Trimming at V came to 4 bases and at J to 4 bases, leaving 6 bases not matched to a gene. There are 16 residues in the CDR3. The CDR3 protein is CASSARLAGGGETQYF. DNA of the CDR3: TGTGCCAGCAGTGCCCGACTAGCGGGGGGAGGAGAGACCCAGTACTTC.

The genes are TRBV11-3 and TRBJ2-4; 9 nucleotides align to TRBD1. There are 17 residues in the CDR3. The junction had 10 bases not matched to a gene; V was cut back by 4 bases and J by 3 bases. Germline CDR1 SGHNT, CDR2 YENEEA. The DNA for the CDR3 is TGTGCCAGCAGCTACAGGACAGGGGCTGATGTCAAAAACATTCAGTACTTC. Translating gives CASSYRTGADVKNIQYF.

This clone has a handful of counts. V usage is TRBV27 and J usage is TRBJ1-1; a weak D match, TRBD1 (5 bases). Trimming stripped 5 bases from V and 0 bases from J, with 13 bases between. The CDR3 extends over 15 amino acids. Germline lookup yields CDR1 MNHEY and CDR2 SMNVEV (reference sequence). The CDR3: CASSGQGLMNTEAFF. DNA of the CDR3: TGTGCCAGCAGTGGTCAGGGTCTCATGAACACTGAAGCTTTCTTT.